Reported below is one T cell receptor beta chain. TCRdb's copy holds only in-frame clones and misses some; the assay was immunoSEQ multiplex PCR. The repertoire includes about 200,000 clones, approximately 90% of them detected once, and approximately 6% sits in the top ten. The sample originates from a study of blood T cell repertoires in COVID-19. CDR3 length equals 15 residues. The V end was cut by 1 base, the J end by 3 bases, with 12 bases between. Germline V gene lookup returns CDR1 SGHRS and CDR2 YFSETQ. The chain carries TRBV5-1 and TRBJ2-3, with D perhaps matching TRBD2 (5 bases). The sample consisted of peripheral blood. This clonotype originated in a man aged 40-49 years with active or convalescent COVID-19. The CDR3 sequence is CASSLPDGNTDTQYF. The CDR3 DNA is TGCGCCAGCAGCTTGCCGGACGGGAATACAGATACGCAGTATTTT.